This entry lists 19 T cell receptor beta chains sequenced from one sample in a study of blood T cells in healthy people across ages. Together with a sample-barcoded 5' primer, a J-beta primer mix was included in a second PCR lasting about 6 to 11 cycles. TCRdb recomputed calls from the 5' RACE reads with MiXCR, one row per CDR3 protein. The repertoire has over a million distinct CDR3 sequences, 42% of them found once; the top ten carry 7.9%. Specimen: blood. These receptors originate from a woman aged 18 to 35 in good health.

The chain recombines TRBV6-5 with TRBJ1-4, with a tentative D call TRBD1 (6 bases). This CDR3 spans 15 amino acids. The germline V and J ends were trimmed by 6 bases and 3 bases, with 14 bases remaining between them. Germline V gene lookup returns CDR1 MNHEY and CDR2 SVGAGI. Here the CDR3 DNA reads TGTGCCAGCAGCCTAAGGACAGCCTCTAATGAAAAACTGTTTTTT. Translated, it gives CASSLRTASNEKLFF.

CDR3 coding DNA: TGTGCCAGCAGTGAGGGGAAACAAGAGACCCAGTACTTC. Translating it yields CASSEGKQETQYF. The V and J genes are TRBV2 and TRBJ2-5; D gene unclear. From germline, CDR1 is SNHLY and CDR2 FYNNEI. CDR3 length equals 13 residues. The V gene lost 3 bases and the J gene lost 2 bases, with 7 bases spanning the gap.

CDR3 amino acids: CSARDSTRGAGYTF. DNA for the CDR3: TGCAGTGCTAGAGACAGTACCCGGGGTGCTGGCTACACCTTC. The J gene is TRBJ1-2, the V gene TRBV20-1; no clear D. Germline lookup yields CDR1 DFQATT and CDR2 SNEGSKA (reference sequence). The length of the CDR3 is 14 residues. Trimming took off 0 bases at V and 7 bases at J, with 15 bases between the two ends.

This clonotype has a handful of counts. This chain connects TRBV7-9 to TRBJ1-1; D call uncertain. Trimming cost V 4 bases and J 5 bases, with 11 bases left between them. Germline V gene data show CDR1 as SEHNR and CDR2 as FQNEAQ (reference sequence). The CDR3 is 13 residues long. The CDR3 reads CASSSGEQTEAFF. The CDR3 DNA reads TGTGCCAGCAGCTCCGGGGAACAAACTGAAGCTTTCTTT.

This clonotype turned up a few times. The J gene is TRBJ2-2, the V gene TRBV15; TRBD2 agrees at 9 bases. From germline, CDR1 is LNHNV and CDR2 YYDKDF (reference sequence). The CDR3 consists of 13 residues. V was clipped by 5 bases and J by 7 bases; unmatched bases: 2. The CDR3 region has the DNA TGTGCCACCAGCTGGCGGGAGGGCGGGGAGCTGTTTTTT. It is translated as CATSWREGGELFF. Looking up the rest from reference TRBV15 and TRBJ2-2 gives the full variable domain: DAMVIQNPRYQVTQFGKPVTLSCSQTLNHNVMYWYQQKSSQAPKLLFHYYDKDFNNEADTPDNFQSRRPNTSFCFLDIRSPGLGDTAMYLCATSWREGGELFFGEGSRLTVL.

In nucleotides, the CDR3 is TGTGCCAGCGGGGGGGAACAAGCTGGCCTGTTTTTT. It translates to CASGGEQAGLFF. The V gene is TRBV12-3 or TRBV12-4, the J gene TRBJ1-4; tentatively, D is TRBD1 (5 bases). Trimming cost V 8 bases and J 14 bases, with 18 bases left between them. The CDR3 is 12 residues long.

J is TRBJ2-1 and V is TRBV7-6; TRBD2 agrees at 12 bases. V dropped 5 bases and J dropped 1; count of bases not matched to a gene: 15. The CDR3 has 20 residues. The germline CDR1 and CDR2 sequences are SGHVS and FNYEAQ. DNA for the CDR3: TGTGCCAGCAGCCTAGGGACTAGCGGGTTCGACGTTTATTCCTACAATGAGCAGTTCTTC. It specifies CASSLGTSGFDVYSYNEQFF.

The CDR3 nucleotides are TGTGCCAGCAGTGAAGAAGACGGGACGAACAATGAGCAGTACTTC. Translation gives CASSEEDGTNNEQYF. This chain links TRBV6-1 with TRBJ2-7; D may be TRBD1 or TRBD2 (5 bases each). V was shortened by 1 base and J by 7 bases, with 17 bases between the two germline ends. The germline CDR1 and CDR2 sequences are MNHNS and SASEGT. This CDR3 comprises 15 residues.

On this clonotype itself: A read error may account for a junction end that differs from germline. The rearrangement uses TRBV7-3 and TRBJ2-4, with D possibly TRBD2 on 6 matching bases. The last part of the DNA fits TRBJ2-7 better; the J call may be wrong. The V gene's germline CDR1 is SGHTA and CDR2 FQGTGA. The CDR3 totals 14 residues. CDR3 DNA sequence: TGTGCCAGCAGCCCACGGCGGGACTCCGACGAGCAGTACTTC. It encodes CASSPRRDSDEQYF.

Of note for this clonotype: The junction and the germline gene differ at one end; a read error may be behind it. J is TRBJ2-3 and V is TRBV5-1; D might be TRBD1 (6 bases). The V gene's germline CDR1 is SGHRS and CDR2 YFSETQ. This CDR3 region has 14 residues. CDR3 sequence reads: CASTARQETGTQYF. The CDR3, as DNA: TGCGCCAGCACTGCTCGACAGGAGACAGGTACGCAGTATTTT.

This sequence joins TRBV6-2 or TRBV6-3 and TRBJ2-1; TRBD2 might be the D (5 bases). Trimming shortened V by 2 bases and J by 1 base, and 9 bases separated the two germline ends. Germline assignment: CDR1 MNHEY and CDR2 SVGEGT. This CDR3 is 15 amino acids long. In DNA, the CDR3 is TGTGCCAGCAGTTACCAGGACTCATCCTACAATGAGCAGTTCTTC. Its protein product is CASSYQDSSYNEQFF.

The V call is TRBV6-4, the J call TRBJ2-1; D gene ambiguous. Germline V gene lookup returns CDR1 MRHNA and CDR2 SNTAGT. The CDR3 runs to 12 residues. V was cut by 0 bases and J by 9 bases, with 6 bases left in between. Here the CDR3 DNA reads TGTGCCAGCAGTGACTCCCCAAGTGAGCAGTTCTTC. This translates into CASSDSPSEQFF.

This clonotype appeared a single time. This chain connects TRBV4-1 to TRBJ1-2; D gene unclear. The germline CDR1 and CDR2 sequences are MGHRA and YSYEKL. V was pared by 0 bases and J by 6 bases, with 11 bases between. CDR3 size: 14 residues. This chain's CDR3 is CASSQEPPTHGYTF. Written as DNA, the CDR3 is TGCGCCAGCAGCCAAGAGCCCCCGACCCATGGCTACACCTTC.

A remark on this clonotype: Being one base from a much bigger clone, this may be a read error. The chain combines TRBV29-1 with TRBJ2-7; D perhaps matches TRBD1 (5 bases). Trimming cost V 7 bases and J 6 bases, with 13 bases left between them. The CDR3 consists of 11 residues. Looked up from germline, CDR1 is SQVTM and CDR2 is ANQGSEA. The CDR3, as DNA: TGCAGCGGAAGGGGATGCGGCGAGCAGTACTTC. It encodes CSGRGCGEQYF.

The CDR3 DNA reads as TGTGCCAGCAGCGATCCCGGGACTAGCGGGGCCAATGAGCAGTTCTTC. Translated, it gives CASSDPGTSGANEQFF. This chain connects TRBV9 to TRBJ2-1; 13 nucleotides agree with TRBD2. V lost 3 bases to trimming and J lost 6 bases; unmatched junction nucleotides: 6. The CDR3 has 16 amino acids. The germline V gene encodes CDR1 SGDLS and CDR2 YYNGEE.

This clonotype came up a few times. CDR3 loop: CASSQVGSLDEQYF. The DNA for the CDR3 is TGCGCCAGCAGCCAAGTAGGGTCTCTCGACGAGCAGTACTTC. The chain combines TRBV4-1 with TRBJ2-7; D call uncertain. V was clipped by 1 base and J by 5 bases, with 12 bases between them. There are 14 residues in the CDR3. CDR1 MGHRA and CDR2 YSYEKL come from the germline V gene.

A remark on this clonotype: The CDR3 carries no conserved terminal phenylalanine or tryptophan, so it likely arises from a read error. The CDR3, as DNA: TGCGCCAGCAGCGCTCGGTCCGCTAGCGGGGGGGCCTACGAGCAGTACTTA. This gives the protein CASSARSASGGAYEQYL. The gene calls are TRBV4-1 and TRBJ2-7, with 12 bases identical to TRBD2. The J segment lost 2 bases and the V segment lost 5 bases, leaving 10 bases of the junction unmatched. This CDR3 contains 17 residues. Per germline, CDR1 MGHRA and CDR2 YSYEKL.

This chain links TRBV4-1 with TRBJ2-7; D is ambiguous. CDR1 is MGHRA, CDR2 YSYEKL, per germline. The CDR3 extends over 14 amino acids. Trimming cost V 0 bases and J 3 bases, with 9 bases left between them. CDR3 loop: CASSQDPTYYEQYF. For the CDR3, the DNA is TGCGCCAGCAGCCAAGATCCTACCTACTACGAGCAGTACTTC.

With regard to this clonotype: A read error may produce the germline difference seen at one junction end. The chain joins TRBV12-3 or TRBV12-4 to TRBJ2-3, with a weak D call TRBD2 (6 bases). The CDR3 length is 15 residues. CDR3 DNA: TGTGCCAGCAGTTTCGGAGGGGTGACCGCGGATATGCAGTATTTT. It translates to CASSFGGVTADMQYF.